The next 32 T cell receptor beta chains were all read from a single sample in a study of identical twins. TCRdb fed the 5' RACE reads into MiXCR, producing one record per CDR3 protein. The data contain some 1,600,000 distinct CDR3 sequences, roughly 35% of them singletons. The sequencing sample was made of cord blood. The origin of the receptors is a newborn girl in good health.

V usage is TRBV10-3 and J usage is TRBJ1-6; the D is unclear. The CDR3 extends over 13 amino acids. The ends were cut back, 0 bases at V and 6 bases at J, with 3 bases in the middle. The germline V gene encodes CDR1 ENHRY and CDR2 SYGVKD. The CDR3 loop reads CAISESGNSPLHF. For the CDR3, the DNA is TGTGCCATCAGTGAGTCGGGTAATTCACCCCTCCACTTT.

This chain connects TRBV6-6 to TRBJ2-7; D uncertain. Germline values: CDR1 MNHNY, CDR2 SVGAGI (reference sequence). Trimming left V 2 bases short and J 0 bases short, with 11 bases between. This CDR3 spans 15 amino acids. Here the CDR3 DNA reads TGTGCCAGCAGTTACGCCAGGAAGAGCTCCTACGAGCAGTACTTC. Amino acids: CASSYARKSSYEQYF.

V gene TRBV20-1 combines with J gene TRBJ1-2; 8 bases map to TRBD1. Germline V CDR1 and CDR2: DFQATT, SNEGSKA (reference sequence). J was trimmed by 7 bases and V by 3 bases; bases with no gene match: 13. The CDR3 is 15 residues long. The CDR3 loop reads CSASQGAQILCGYTF. The CDR3, as DNA: TGCAGTGCTAGTCAGGGGGCGCAGATTCTCTGTGGCTACACCTTC.

This chain links TRBV3-1 with TRBJ1-1; weak D call: TRBD1 (6 bases). The CDR3 covers 14 residues. Germline values: CDR1 LGHDT, CDR2 YNNKEL (reference sequence). V was cut by 0 bases and J by 11 bases, with 16 bases left in between. The CDR3 DNA reads as TGTGCCAGCAGCCAAGATGAGGGTCGGCAGGGGGCTTTCTTT. It encodes CASSQDEGRQGAFF.

The chain has TRBV7-2 and TRBJ2-1, with TRBD2 matching 8 bases. The V segment lost 0 bases and the J segment 7 bases; nucleotides outside the gene matches: 5. CDR3 length equals 15 residues. Germline values: CDR1 SGHTA, CDR2 FQGNSA. In DNA form, the CDR3 reads TGTGCCAGCAGCTTAGCCCGAACTAGCGGTAATGAGCAGTTCTTC. Its protein product is CASSLARTSGNEQFF.

This clonotype was observed a handful of times. J is TRBJ1-4 and V is TRBV4-1; TRBD1 might be the D (6 bases). The CDR3 consists of 13 residues. CDR1 is MGHRA and CDR2 is YSYEKL in the germline V gene. V was trimmed by 4 bases and J by 8 bases, leaving 11 bases between them. The CDR3 region is CASSPYREEKLFF. CDR3 in DNA: TGCGCCAGCAGCCCGTACAGGGAGGAAAAACTGTTTTTT.

For this clonotype: Mismatch with germline at one junction end may stem from a read error. This chain links TRBV5-1 with TRBJ2-3; D is tentatively TRBD1 or TRBD2 (6 bases each). The CDR3 sequence is 15 residues long. The germline CDR1 and CDR2 sequences are SGHRS and YFSETQ. CDR3 in amino acids: CASSSQGGRTDTRYF. The DNA of the CDR3 is TGCGCCAGCAGTTCACAGGGAGGAAGAACAGATACGCGGTATTTT.

This clonotype was picked up a small number of times. This chain joins TRBV27 and TRBJ2-3, with D possibly TRBD2 on 5 matching bases. Germline values: CDR1 MNHEY, CDR2 SMNVEV (reference sequence). The CDR3 extends over 15 amino acids. Trimming removed 4 bases from V and 4 bases from J, with 15 bases in between. The CDR3 DNA is TGTGCCAGCAGTTCACTAGGCCACCCCGCAGATACGCAGTATTTT. It translates to CASSSLGHPADTQYF.

The V call is TRBV29-1, the J call TRBJ2-2; 9 nucleotides align to TRBD1. The V gene's germline CDR1 is SQVTM and CDR2 ANQGSEA. This CDR3 is built from 14 residues. J was trimmed by 4 bases and V by 7 bases; bases with no gene match: 7. The CDR3 region has the DNA TGCAGCGCCCGGGACAGGGCGACCACCGGGGAGCTGTTTTTT. Translated, it gives CSARDRATTGELFF.

This clonotype was counted ten times or more. The chain combines TRBV12-3 or TRBV12-4 with TRBJ2-4, with unresolved D. The end of the DNA fits TRBJ2-7 better, so the J call may be wrong. The CDR3 runs to 13 residues. CDR3 protein: CASSSLAGAEQYF. CDR3 in DNA: TGTGCCAGCAGTTCCCTCGCTGGAGCCGAGCAGTACTTC.

The gene calls are TRBV5-1 and TRBJ2-1; 7 bases align to TRBD1. Losses at the gene ends were 4 bases for V and 8 bases for J; bases not matched to a gene: 15. The CDR3 has 16 residues. From germline, CDR1 is SGHRS and CDR2 YFSETQ. CDR3 loop: CASSTVPGQRIDEQFF. In DNA, the CDR3 is TGCGCCAGCAGCACGGTGCCGGGACAGCGAATCGATGAGCAGTTCTTC.

This clonotype was seen a few times. The chain is built from TRBV28 and TRBJ2-3, with D perhaps being TRBD1 or TRBD2 (5 bases each). This CDR3 region has 15 residues. Germline assignment: CDR1 MDHEN and CDR2 SYDVKM. V lost 2 bases and J lost 4, with 13 bases in between. CDR3 in DNA: TGTGCCAGCAGTTTAGGGGGAGATGGCGCAGATACGCAGTATTTT. It yields the protein CASSLGGDGADTQYF.

V is TRBV20-1 and J is TRBJ2-2, with D maybe TRBD1 (5 bases). This CDR3 spans 14 amino acids. V was pared by 6 bases and J by 3 bases, with 14 bases between. Germline V gene data show CDR1 as DFQATT and CDR2 as SNEGSKA (reference sequence). The CDR3 nucleotides read TGCAGTGCGAGGATGGGGCGATACACCGGGGAGCTGTTTTTT. Translating gives CSARMGRYTGELFF.

This clonotype was recorded a few times. The chain employs TRBV4-1 and TRBJ2-1, with no clear D. The V end lost 4 bases, the J end lost 0 bases, and 13 bases lay between the germline ends. This CDR3 comprises 16 residues. In germline, CDR1 is MGHRA, CDR2 YSYEKL. CDR3 in amino acids: CASSRPLQSSYNEQFF. CDR3 coding DNA: TGCGCCAGCAGCCGACCCCTACAAAGCTCCTACAATGAGCAGTTCTTC.

This clonotype has only a few counts. The chain employs TRBV2 and TRBJ2-1; a weak D match, TRBD2 (6 bases). Germline assignment: CDR1 SNHLY and CDR2 FYNNEI. The V end was cut by 6 bases, the J end by 14 bases, with 17 bases between. The CDR3 length is 12 residues. CDR3 protein: CASRDLAPGEFF. The CDR3 DNA is TGTGCCAGCAGGGACTTAGCCCCGGGAGAGTTCTTC.

This sequence joins TRBV5-1 and TRBJ1-3; tentative D call: TRBD1 (6 bases). The CDR3 totals 15 residues. CDR1 is SGHRS, CDR2 YFSETQ, per germline. The V end lost 1 base, the J end lost 1 base, and 9 bases lay between the germline ends. The chain's CDR3 is CASSLIQGSGNTIYF. Written as DNA, the CDR3 is TGCGCCAGCAGCTTGATACAGGGATCTGGAAACACCATATATTTT.

This chain uses TRBV6-1 with TRBJ2-1; possibly TRBD2 for D (5 bases). Trimming removed 0 bases from V and 6 bases from J, with 9 bases in between. The CDR3 runs to 14 residues. Per the germline V gene, CDR1 is MNHNS and CDR2 is SASEGT. The CDR3 region is CASSEARGSNEQFF. DNA for the CDR3: TGTGCCAGCAGTGAAGCACGGGGAAGCAATGAGCAGTTCTTC.

This clonotype came up a few times. The CDR3 is CASSYTIRTGGYSNQPQHF. The CDR3 DNA reads as TGTGCCAGCAGTTATACCATCCGGACAGGGGGCTATAGCAATCAGCCCCAGCATTTT. This sequence joins TRBV6-5 and TRBJ1-5, with 11 bases aligning to TRBD1. The J segment lost 0 bases and the V segment lost 3 bases, leaving 10 bases of the junction unmatched. The CDR3 is made up of 19 amino acids. Germline V lookup: CDR1 MNHEY, CDR2 SVGAGI.

This clonotype was counted a few times. This chain joins TRBV7-2 and TRBJ2-7, with D tentatively TRBD1 (6 bases). The CDR3 totals 16 residues. CDR1 is SGHTA and CDR2 is FQGNSA in the germline V gene. The V gene lost 1 base and the J gene lost 0 bases, with 13 bases spanning the gap. The CDR3 DNA is TGTGCCAGCAGCTTAGATTCGGGACAAGCCTCCTACGAGCAGTACTTC. Translated: CASSLDSGQASYEQYF. Looking up the rest from reference TRBV7-2 and TRBJ2-7 gives the full variable domain: GAGVSQSPSNKVTEKGKDVELRCDPISGHTALYWYRQSLGQGLEFLIYFQGNSAPDKSGLPSDRFSAERTGGSVSTLTIQRTQQEDSAVYLCASSLDSGQASYEQYFGPGTRLTVT.

As DNA, the CDR3 is TGTGCCAGCAGCTTAGAGGCTAGCGGCCCCTACGAGCAGTACTTC. Residues: CASSLEASGPYEQYF. The J gene is TRBJ2-4, the V gene TRBV7-9; 7 nucleotides agree with TRBD2. The last part of the DNA fits TRBJ2-7 better; the J call may be wrong. Germline loops: CDR1 SEHNR, CDR2 FQNEAQ (reference sequence). The CDR3 runs 15 residues.

The J gene is TRBJ2-7, the V gene TRBV5-1; a weak D match, TRBD2 (5 bases). V was trimmed by 0 bases and J by 7 bases, leaving 23 bases between them. Germline V gives CDR1 SGHRS, CDR2 YFSETQ. CDR3 length: 17 amino acids. The CDR3 here is CASSLGGGALDGNEQYF. The CDR3 bases are TGCGCCAGCAGCTTGGGTGGAGGAGCCCTGGACGGCAATGAGCAGTACTTC.

The CDR3 region is CSAGGTSYSQETQYF. CDR3 DNA sequence: TGCAGTGCAGGAGGGACTAGCTATTCTCAAGAGACCCAGTACTTC. The chain employs TRBV20-1 and TRBJ2-5; TRBD2 matches 9 bases. Germline V CDR1 and CDR2: DFQATT, SNEGSKA (reference sequence). The CDR3 runs 15 residues. V lost 6 bases to trimming and J lost 2 bases; unmatched junction nucleotides: 10.

CDR3 in DNA: TGTGCCAGCAGCCAAGGGGTGGGAGCGAATGAGCAGTACTTC. This sequence encodes CASSQGVGANEQYF. V usage is TRBV4-2 and J usage is TRBJ2-5; TRBD2 is a possible D gene (5 bases). The germline CDR1 and CDR2 sequences are LGHNA and YNFKEQ. The CDR3 contains 14 residues. Trimming removed 1 base at V and 11 bases at J, with 17 bases between.

The chain couples TRBV18 to TRBJ2-3; maybe TRBD2 (6 bases). The CDR3 runs 13 residues. Per germline, CDR1 KGHSH and CDR2 LQKENI. Trimming took 4 bases from V and 5 from J, leaving 10 bases between them. Here the CDR3 reads CASSRGTGDTQYF. In DNA, the CDR3 is TGTGCCAGCTCACGCGGGACGGGAGATACGCAGTATTTT.

The gene calls are TRBV7-9 and TRBJ2-7; D unresolved. V was trimmed by 6 bases and J by 5 bases, leaving 11 bases between them. The CDR3 length is 12 residues. Germline values: CDR1 SEHNR, CDR2 FQNEAQ (reference sequence). DNA of the CDR3: TGTGCCAGCAGGGAACTCCTTCACGAGCAGTACTTC. Translating it yields CASRELLHEQYF.

This sequence joins TRBV4-2 and TRBJ2-2; no definite D call. Per germline, CDR1 LGHNA and CDR2 YNFKEQ. The CDR3 is 15 residues long. V shed 3 bases and J shed 5 bases, with 13 bases lying between them. The CDR3 sequence: CASSQPRAGTGELFF. The DNA of the CDR3 is TGTGCCAGCAGCCAGCCTCGAGCCGGAACCGGGGAGCTGTTTTTT.

A few counts support this clonotype. V gene TRBV18 combines with J gene TRBJ1-1; D unclear. The germline gives CDR1 KGHSH, CDR2 LQKENI. This CDR3 is built from 15 residues. The V gene lost 3 bases and the J gene lost 5 bases, with 16 bases spanning the gap. In nucleotides, the CDR3 is TGTGCCAGCTCACCGGGTCGGGTAGCCACTACTGAAGCTTTCTTT. Amino acids: CASSPGRVATTEAFF.

The CDR3 protein is CASRLSGDRYEQYF. Written as DNA, the CDR3 is TGTGCCAGCAGACTGAGCGGGGATCGGTACGAGCAGTACTTC. The chain employs TRBV3-1 and TRBJ2-7; 7 bases align to TRBD2. This CDR3 has 14 residues. The junction had 9 bases not matched to a gene; V was cut back by 6 bases and J by 4 bases. Germline CDR1 and CDR2: LGHDT and YNNKEL (reference sequence).

This chain joins TRBV12-3 or TRBV12-4 and TRBJ1-2; 7 nucleotides line up with TRBD1. V lost 5 bases and J lost 2; bases outside the gene matches: 8. CDR3 length: 15 residues. Written as DNA, the CDR3 is TGTGCCAGCAGTCGACAGGGCCCTATCAACTATGGCTACACCTTC. It specifies CASSRQGPINYGYTF.

The table lists this clonotype with a few counts. The V and J genes are TRBV15 and TRBJ1-2; 8 nucleotides match TRBD1. CDR3 length: 13 residues. V dropped 3 bases and J dropped 4; count of bases not matched to a gene: 1. Germline CDR1 is LNHNV and CDR2 is YYDKDF (reference sequence). In DNA form, the CDR3 reads TGTGCCACCAGCAGGGACAGGGCCTATGGCTACACCTTC. Its protein is CATSRDRAYGYTF.

This clonotype was seen more than once but under ten times. This chain uses TRBV28 with TRBJ2-3, with 11 positions matching TRBD2. This CDR3 is built from 15 residues. From germline, CDR1 is MDHEN and CDR2 SYDVKM. J lost 4 bases, V lost 8 bases, and 8 bases had no gene match. CDR3 nucleotides: TGTGCCAGCTACCCCCCTAGCGGGAGGTCAGATACGCAGTATTTT. It encodes CASYPPSGRSDTQYF. Full variable domain (remainder filled in from reference TRBV28 and TRBJ2-3): DVKVTQSSRYLVKRTGEKVFLECVQDMDHENMFWYRQDPGLGLRLIYFSYDVKMKEKGDIPEGYSVSREKKERFSLILESASTNQTSMYLCASYPPSGRSDTQYFGPGTRLTVL.

As regards this clonotype: One end of the junction fails to match germline, which may point to a read error. J is TRBJ2-3 and V is TRBV29-1; D tentatively reads TRBD1 or TRBD2 (6 bases each). The CDR3 contains 14 residues. Germline V CDR1 and CDR2: SQVTM, ANQGSEA. The CDR3 nucleotides are TGCAGCACCATTCCCGCCAGGGGCGGGGATATGCAGTATTTT. Protein product: CSTIPARGGDMQYF.